These 20 T cell receptor beta chains were sequenced from one sample in a study of CD8+ T cells in alopecia areata. Sequencing templates came from extracted RNA that was reverse transcribed into cDNA. Libraries were prepared by immunoSEQ multiplex PCR; TCRdb keeps only in-frame clonotypes and omits some of them. The sample includes about 76,000 clones, approximately 64% of them seen just once. Treatment: oral pan-JAK inhibitor, 5-10 mg twice daily. Source: CD8+ T cells sorted from blood, taken at week 24, from a patient treated with tofacitinib. The source is a human donor with alopecia areata.

This clone has just one count. This chain links TRBV5-6 with TRBJ1-1; D is unclear. Per the germline V gene, CDR1 is SGHDT and CDR2 is YYEEEE. The germline V and J ends were trimmed by 4 bases and 6 bases, with 7 bases remaining between them. The CDR3 is 11 residues long. The CDR3: CASSGGSEAFF. The CDR3 nucleotides are TGTGCCAGCAGCGGAGGGTCTGAAGCTTTCTTT.

This sequence joins TRBV7-2 and TRBJ2-3; D is perhaps TRBD2 (6 bases). The CDR3 has 16 amino acids. The germline CDR1 and CDR2 sequences are SGHTA and FQGNSA. The V end lost 5 bases, the J end lost 5 bases, and 20 bases lay between the germline ends. CDR3 sequence: CASSPQGERVVDTQYF. The CDR3 coding sequence is TGTGCCAGCAGCCCCCAGGGAGAGCGGGTGGTAGATACGCAGTATTTT.

V gene TRBV5-1 combines with J gene TRBJ2-7, with unresolved D. The CDR3 runs 13 residues. Trimming shortened V by 0 bases and J by 7 bases, and 11 bases separated the two germline ends. The germline gives CDR1 SGHRS, CDR2 YFSETQ. As DNA, the CDR3 is TGCGCCAGCAGCTTGGACCTAGTGGGAGAGCAGTACTTC. It specifies CASSLDLVGEQYF.

For this clone: One end of the junction varies from germline; a read error may be responsible. The chain recombines TRBV4-1 with TRBJ1-5, with D hard to call. Germline CDR1 reads MGHRA; CDR2 reads YSYEKL. There are 16 residues in the CDR3. The CDR3 region has the DNA TGCGCCAGCAGTCAAGAGGGAGGCTCCCTGGTTCAGCCCCAGCATTTT. Protein product: CASSQEGGSLVQPQHF.

This clone has more than one count but fewer than ten. The chain links TRBV6-1 to TRBJ2-6, with D possibly matching TRBD1 (5 bases). V gave up 4 bases and J gave up 0 bases, with 7 bases separating them. The CDR3 is 15 amino acids. Per the germline V gene, CDR1 is MNHNS and CDR2 is SASEGT. CDR3 region: CASSVDSSGANVLTF. CDR3 nucleotide sequence: TGTGCCAGCAGTGTAGACAGCTCTGGGGCCAACGTCCTGACTTTC.

The table lists this clone with a few counts. This chain links TRBV10-3 with TRBJ2-3, with D possibly matching TRBD2 (6 bases). The V gene's germline CDR1 is ENHRY and CDR2 SYGVKD. The CDR3 is made up of 12 amino acids. V lost 11 bases and J lost 6, with 15 bases in between. DNA of the CDR3: TGTGCCTCTGGCGGGAAGCGCGATACGCAGTATTTT. Translated: CASGGKRDTQYF.

V gene TRBV27 combines with J gene TRBJ1-1; D gene unclear. The CDR3 is made up of 12 amino acids. The germline CDR1 and CDR2 sequences are MNHEY and SMNVEV (reference sequence). V lost 3 bases, J lost 2 bases, and 4 bases lay in between. CDR3: CASSFGNTEAFF. In DNA, the CDR3 is TGTGCCAGCAGTTTTGGTAACACTGAAGCTTTCTTT.

V and J are TRBV27 and TRBJ1-5, with a tentative D call TRBD1 (5 bases). Per germline, CDR1 MNHEY and CDR2 SMNVEV (reference sequence). V was clipped by 7 bases and J by 6 bases, with 13 bases between them. The CDR3 spans 13 residues. Here the CDR3 reads CASNGTRGQPQHF. The CDR3 DNA sequence: TGTGCCAGCAATGGGACGAGGGGTCAGCCCCAGCATTTT.

The J gene is TRBJ2-7, the V gene TRBV2; 8 positions agree with TRBD1. The germline V gene has CDR1 SNHLY and CDR2 FYNNEI. The CDR3 length is 14 residues. V gave up 3 bases and J gave up 6 bases; unmatched junction bases: 7. CDR3 amino acids: CASSDWTGLGEQYF. CDR3 bases: TGTGCCAGCAGTGACTGGACAGGGCTCGGCGAGCAGTACTTC.

The V gene is TRBV4-1, the J gene TRBJ1-2, with a tentative D call TRBD1 (5 bases). Germline CDR1 MGHRA, CDR2 YSYEKL. The CDR3 runs to 11 residues. V shed 4 bases and J shed 9 bases, with 9 bases lying between them. CDR3 in amino acids: CASSRDGSYTF. CDR3 DNA sequence: TGCGCCAGCAGCCGGGACGGCAGCTACACCTTC.

The chain links TRBV7-8 to TRBJ2-5; 9 nucleotides align to TRBD2. CDR3 length: 18 residues. Germline V gene data show CDR1 as SGHVS and CDR2 as FQNEAQ. The trim removed 1 base at V and 5 bases at J, leaving 14 bases unmatched. The CDR3 reads CASSLVWRLADPGETQYF. DNA of the CDR3: TGTGCCAGCAGCTTAGTATGGCGACTAGCGGACCCGGGTGAGACCCAGTACTTC.

This rearrangement joins TRBV30 to TRBJ2-7; a possible D gene is TRBD2 (5 bases). The CDR3 loop spans 14 amino acids. Trimming took off 0 bases at V and 3 bases at J, with 12 bases between the two ends. The germline V gene encodes CDR1 GTSNPN and CDR2 SVGIG (reference sequence). CDR3 nucleotide sequence: TGTGCCTGGAGTGTTCGGATGGACTTCTACGAGCAGTACTTC. Its protein product is CAWSVRMDFYEQYF.

This clone was recorded a few times. This rearrangement joins TRBV7-2 to TRBJ2-5; the D is unclear. V lost 3 bases, J lost 2 bases, and 10 bases lay in between. The CDR3 is 14 residues long. Germline V CDR1 and CDR2: SGHTA, FQGNSA. The CDR3: CASSLWQTQETQYF. CDR3 DNA: TGTGCCAGCAGCTTGTGGCAGACTCAAGAGACCCAGTACTTC.

This rearrangement joins TRBV5-1 to TRBJ2-1; TRBD2 aligns across 10 bases. CDR3 size: 15 residues. Germline V gene lookup returns CDR1 SGHRS and CDR2 YFSETQ. The junction had 5 bases not matched to a gene; V was cut back by 4 bases and J by 4 bases. Here the CDR3 DNA reads TGCGCCAGCAGCATTAGCGGGGGGCCATACAATGAGCAGTTCTTC. It is translated as CASSISGGPYNEQFF.

The genes are TRBV4-3 and TRBJ2-7; D possibly corresponds to TRBD2 (7 bases). The CDR3 has 14 amino acids. Germline CDR1 is LGHNA and CDR2 is YSLEER. V was shortened by 8 bases and J by 5 bases, with 19 bases between the two germline ends. The DNA of the CDR3 is TGCGCCAGCGAGAAAACCCGGGGGGCCCACGAGCAGTACTTC. Translated, it gives CASEKTRGAHEQYF.

The CDR3, as DNA: TGTGCCAGCAGCTTCGGGAACTCCTACGAGCAGTACTTC. Its translation: CASSFGNSYEQYF. This chain connects TRBV13 to TRBJ2-7; possibly TRBD2 for D (5 bases). There are 13 residues in the CDR3. The germline V gene encodes CDR1 PRHDT and CDR2 FYEKMQ (reference sequence). Deletions cut 3 bases from V and 0 bases from J, with 6 bases between.

This clone was seen a single time. For the CDR3, the DNA is TGTGCCAGCAGCCCAGAGCGGGGGGGCCTTAGCACAGATACGCAGTATTTT. It encodes CASSPERGGLSTDTQYF. The chain links TRBV7-2 to TRBJ2-3, with TRBD2 identical over 10 bases. Germline V CDR1 and CDR2: SGHTA, FQGNSA. CDR3 size: 17 residues. J was trimmed by 0 bases and V by 5 bases; bases with no gene match: 8.

The V gene is TRBV7-4, the J gene TRBJ1-1; D not certain. V gave up 5 bases and J gave up 7 bases, with 20 bases separating them. This CDR3 comprises 15 residues. Germline V lookup: CDR1 SGHVT, CDR2 SQSDAQ. The CDR3 spells CASSPLVGGKGEAFF. CDR3 sequence (DNA): TGTGCCAGCAGCCCACTAGTGGGAGGGAAGGGTGAAGCTTTCTTT.

V usage is TRBV5-6 and J usage is TRBJ1-1; D unclear. Trimming stripped 3 bases from V and 3 bases from J, with 9 bases between. Germline V gene lookup returns CDR1 SGHDT and CDR2 YYEEEE. The CDR3 totals 13 residues. CDR3 protein: CASSYDPYTEAFF. In DNA, the CDR3 is TGTGCCAGCAGCTACGATCCCTACACTGAAGCTTTCTTT.

The chain recombines TRBV29-1 with TRBJ2-7, with a tentative D call TRBD2 (6 bases). This CDR3 is built from 13 residues. The V end was cut by 7 bases, the J end by 6 bases, with 19 bases between. CDR1 and CDR2 (germline): SQVTM, ANQGSEA. The CDR3 reads CSAVIVGGPEQYF. The CDR3 nucleotides read TGCAGCGCAGTAATCGTAGGAGGGCCCGAGCAGTACTTC.